The clone carrying this T cell receptor (beta chain) was recorded many times. Template material for amplifying TCR beta CDR3 regions consisted of RNA transcripts. Initially, a first-round RT-PCR of the TCR CDR3 employed the HTBI primer set. TCRdb re-called the multiplex PCR reads with MiXCR, one entry per CDR3 protein. The sample shows roughly 580,000 distinct CDR3 sequences, around 14% of them seen only once. The data are from a study of T cells in Graves' hyperthyroidism and ophthalmopathy. The sample, blood from the first hyperthyroidism diagnosis, precedes any ophthalmopathy symptoms. The CDR3 loop spans 13 amino acids. Germline V gives CDR1 SNHLY, CDR2 FYNNEI. V shed 7 bases, J shed 8 bases, and the junction held 8 bases outside the gene matches.

The receptor's source is a woman younger than 45 with Graves' hyperthyroidism that later progressed to Graves' ophthalmopathy. Sequencing input: blood. The J gene is TRBJ2-1, the V gene TRBV2, with 7 positions matching TRBD1. The CDR3 loop reads CASTTYQGDEQFF. The CDR3 region has the DNA TGTGCCAGCACAACGTATCAGGGGGATGAGCAGTTCTTC.